A selection of T cell receptor beta chains follows, all from one sample in a study of neoadjuvant anti-PD-1 for oral cavity cancer. The method was immunoSEQ multiplex PCR; TCRdb's version includes in-frame clones alone and lacks a portion of them. Of around 35,000 clones listed, about 36% are singletons. The specimen comprised tumor tissue, sampled after nivolumab (anti-PD-1) treatment. The source is a person between 35 and 79 years old with oral cavity squamous cell carcinoma. CDR3s include the opening cysteine and the closing phenylalanine or tryptophan. The D gene is left open where the match is weak. Where a row states a size, it is once, few, many or the class of an expanded clone; other rows omit it.

v_call	clone_size	d_call	j_call	cdr3_nt	cdr3_aa
TRBV4-1	many	.	TRBJ2-4	TGCGCCAGCAGCCAAGAGGCCTCCAAAAACATTCAGTACTTC	CASSQEASKNIQYF
TRBV7-3	many	.	TRBJ2-3	TGTGCCAGCAGCTTAACCTCAGGGGGGAACACAGATACGCAGTATTTT	CASSLTSGGNTDTQYF
TRBV28	.	TRBD1	TRBJ2-7	TGTGCCAGCAACCAACAGGGGGTTGCCTACGAGCAGTACTTC	CASNQQGVAYEQYF
TRBV5-1	.	.	TRBJ1-2	TGCGCCAGCACCGATCAGGGATTATCTGGCTACACCTTC	CASTDQGLSGYTF
TRBV11-3	.	TRBD2	TRBJ2-2	TGTGCCAGCAGCTATAGTTGGGGACTAGCGGGAAGCACCGGGGAGCTGTTTTTT	CASSYSWGLAGSTGELFF
TRBV11-2	once	.	TRBJ1-1	TGTGCCAGCAGCTTCCCCCATGGGCGAGGGACTGAAGCTTTCTTT	CASSFPHGRGTEAFF
TRBV2	few	.	TRBJ1-1	TGTGCCAGCAATACAGGGACGAACACTGAAGCTTTCTTT	CASNTGTNTEAFF
TRBV28	.	.	TRBJ1-5	TGTGCCAGCAGGCCGGGACGGTTCAATCAGCCCCAGCATTTT	CASRPGRFNQPQHF
TRBV19	few	.	TRBJ1-6	TGTGCCAGTAAGTCGAGGGCGTCACCCCTCCACTTT	CASKSRASPLHF
TRBV5-1	few	.	TRBJ1-4	TGCGCCAGCACGCGGGGTCCCCCAACTAATGAAAAACTGTTTTTT	CASTRGPPTNEKLFF
TRBV29-1	.	.	TRBJ1-1	TGCAGCGGAACAGATCTGAACACTGAAGCTTTCTTT	CSGTDLNTEAFF
TRBV27	few	.	TRBJ2-1	TGTGCCAGCAGTTTATGGGACTCCTTCTTCTACAATGAGCAGTTCTTC	CASSLWDSFFYNEQFF
TRBV27	.	TRBD1	TRBJ1-2	TGTGCCAGCAGCCGGGACAGCGCTAACTATGGCTACACCTTC	CASSRDSANYGYTF
TRBV7-9	many	TRBD1	TRBJ1-2	TGTGCCAGCAGCTCCGGGACAGGGGGTGTTATTTCGTATGGCTACACCTTC	CASSSGTGGVISYGYTF
TRBV7-3	.	.	TRBJ2-5	TGTGCCAGCAGCTTAAATGCAGCGGTAAAAGAGACCCAGTACTTC	CASSLNAAVKETQYF
TRBV7-2	few	TRBD1	TRBJ2-7	TGTGCCAGCGAATACCGACAGGGGGTAGGCTACGAGCAGTACTTC	CASEYRQGVGYEQYF